This T cell receptor beta chain was recorded in a study of blood T cell repertoires in COVID-19 (dated by TCRdb to about 2020). Concerning the study at large: The collaborator samples originated in the United States, Italy and Spain and spanned the acute and convalescent phases of COVID-19. The material from the prospective study consisted of cDNA or gDNA derived from T cells, B-cell-depleted T cells, or PBMCs. The dataset comprised deeply sampled blood TCRbeta repertoires from subjects exposed to, actively infected with, or recovered from COVID-19. A freely available public database, intended as a resource for researchers studying the immune response to SARS-CoV-2, is where the repertoires were released. The samples were drawn from two sources: the first 160 participants of the ongoing ImmuneRACE study, and 1,200 or so subjects contributed by 6 global collaborators. The sample metadata nearly always contained a de-identified subject ID, COVID-19 status, age in years and sex. Where available, HLA class I and class II types were taken from metadata supplied by the sample provider and were not determined by assay-based typing. Overall study results and their limits: How much clinical and demographic metadata was included differed by source and by participant, and the metadata was provided uncurated.

The germline V end is reduced by 4 bases and the J end by 3 bases; junction bases left unmatched: 2. Including the terminal cysteine and phenylalanine, the CDR3 comprises 14 residues. Only CDR3 DNA is held: 42 bases, read in frame from base 1. In the germline V gene, CDR1 corresponds to SGHTS and CDR2 to YDEGEE. The immunoSEQ Assay, a bias-controlled multiplex PCR, was used to amplify TCRbeta CDR3 regions from genomic DNA. Processing in the source paper ran as follows. The number of nucleated cells in each sample was estimated by amplification of reference gene primers within the assay. Sequence reads were collapsed and filtered to measure the absolute abundance of every unique TCRbeta CDR3 rearrangement. For each sample, productive Simpson clonality was calculated as the square root of Simpson's diversity index over productive rearrangements. In TCRdb, the immuneACCESS table is reduced to in-frame sequences with V and J assigned. These tables do not hold every clone; where another copy was compared, an unresolved V gene accounts for under half, and the others remain unexplained. V and J calls and clone size come straight from that table; D and trimming were deduced from the DNA. In this sample the table shows roughly 66,000 clones, about 90% of which occur a single time. Of the sample, around 13% falls within the top ten clones.

The collaborating institutions used their own protocols to collect whole blood in K2EDTA tubes. For TCRbeta analysis, collaborators shipped samples in one of three forms: frozen whole blood, isolated PBMCs, or DNA extracted from either of those sample types. Note on this clone: There is no known antigen for this receptor. Nothing much larger sits one base from this clone, and base qualities are not available.

The origin of this receptor is a human donor with active COVID-19. The donor label of this sample is uncertain. The chain is assembled from TRBV5-8 and TRBJ1-1, and 11 bases in between align with TRBD1. Sequences were obtained from peripheral blood. The CDR3 in this case is CASSRDRGYTEAFF. The nucleotides are TGTGCCAGCAGCCGGGACAGGGGGTACACTGAAGCTTTCTTT.